The 21 T cell receptor beta chains below all came from one sample that was sequenced in a study of beta chain features in type 1 diabetes. Expressed TCRB transcripts were sequenced after all isolated RNA was converted to cDNA. Sequencing was performed with immunoSEQ multiplex PCR; in TCRdb, only in-frame clones are kept and a portion is missing. The sample includes more than 300,000 clones, less than 9.5% seen only once; the top ten take approximately 0.44%. The specimen sequenced was central memory CD4+ T cells from blood. These receptors originate from a young woman in good health.

The chain combines TRBV9 with TRBJ2-2, with D possibly TRBD2 on 5 matching bases. Per germline, CDR1 SGDLS and CDR2 YYNGEE. The CDR3 has 14 residues. V lost 0 bases and J 5 bases, leaving 8 bases between the germline ends. The CDR3 region has the DNA TGTGCCAGCAGCGTAGAGGGCGGGACCGGGGAGCTGTTTTTT. Residues: CASSVEGGTGELFF.

This chain connects TRBV27 to TRBJ2-5, with a weak D call TRBD2 (6 bases). The CDR3 loop spans 21 amino acids. CDR1 MNHEY and CDR2 SMNVEV come from the germline V gene (reference sequence). The V end was cut by 4 bases, the J end by 2 bases, with 32 bases between. The CDR3 DNA follows: TGTGCCAGCAGTTCCCGGAATATAGCGGAGGGAAGGAGGTTAGGTCAAGAGACCCAGTACTTC. The encoded protein is CASSSRNIAEGRRLGQETQYF.

This clone was picked up a small number of times. Other DNA sequences in this sample translate to the same CDR3. The chain joins TRBV5-6 to TRBJ2-3; no definite D call. CDR1 and CDR2 from the germline V gene are SGHDT and YYEEEE. There are 11 residues in the CDR3. Trimming pared 0 bases from V and 7 bases from J, leaving 3 bases between. CDR3 sequence reads: CASSLGYTQYF. The DNA for the CDR3 is TGTGCCAGCAGCTTGGGTTATACGCAGTATTTT. Full variable domain (outside the CDR3, taken from reference TRBV5-6 and TRBJ2-3): DAGVTQSPTHLIKTRGQQVTLRCSPKSGHDTVSWYQQALGQGPQFIFQYYEEEERQRGNFPDRFSGHQFPNYSSELNVNALLLGDSALYLCASSLGYTQYFGPGTRLTVL.

The rearrangement uses TRBV7-2 and TRBJ1-1; D unresolved. This CDR3 region has 13 residues. The germline gives CDR1 SGHTA, CDR2 FQGNSA. Trimming pared 5 bases from V and 1 base from J, leaving 8 bases between. DNA of the CDR3: TGTGCCAGCAGCAGAGGGTGGAACACTGAAGCTTTCTTT. Amino acid sequence: CASSRGWNTEAFF.

This clone was counted between two and nine times. This chain links TRBV28 with TRBJ2-3; weak D call: TRBD2 (5 bases). The CDR3 loop spans 13 amino acids. The V gene lost 5 bases and the J gene lost 2 bases, with 8 bases spanning the gap. CDR1 MDHEN and CDR2 SYDVKM come from the germline V gene. CDR3 region: CASSPRDTDTQYF. The CDR3 coding sequence is TGTGCCAGCAGTCCGAGGGACACAGATACGCAGTATTTT.

The chain employs TRBV7-8 and TRBJ2-7; D is possibly TRBD2 (5 bases). CDR1 and CDR2 from the germline V gene are SGHVS and FQNEAQ. There are 12 residues in the CDR3. V gave up 2 bases and J gave up 6 bases, with 8 bases separating them. The CDR3 region has the DNA TGTGCCAGCAGCTTAATAAGCGGCGAGCAGTACTTC. This translates into CASSLISGEQYF.

This clone showed up many times. The V call is TRBV15, the J call TRBJ1-2; 8 bases are a match to TRBD1. The CDR3 is 13 residues long. CDR1 is LNHNV and CDR2 is YYDKDF in the germline V gene (reference sequence). Trimming removed 4 bases from V and 4 bases from J; junction bases left unmatched: 2. CDR3 region: CATSKDRGYGYTF. CDR3 DNA: TGTGCCACCAGCAAAGACAGGGGCTATGGCTACACCTTC.

The J gene is TRBJ1-2, the V gene TRBV28, with D possibly TRBD1 on 5 matching bases. Trimming removed 0 bases from V and 4 bases from J, with 15 bases in between. The CDR3 covers 16 residues. Germline lookup yields CDR1 MDHEN and CDR2 SYDVKM. The chain's CDR3 is CASSLWGSQGIYGYTF. Written as DNA, the CDR3 is TGTGCCAGCAGTTTATGGGGGTCTCAGGGTATCTATGGCTACACCTTC.

CDR3: CASSLASGSSEQFF. CDR3 coding DNA: TGTGCCAGCAGCTTAGCTAGCGGGAGCAGTGAGCAGTTCTTC. The chain joins TRBV7-3 to TRBJ2-1; 10 bases map to TRBD2. J gave up 9 bases and V 2 bases, and 4 bases lay outside the gene matches. The CDR3 length is 14 residues. CDR1 and CDR2 from the germline V gene are SGHTA and FQGTGA.

The rearrangement links TRBV7-2 to TRBJ2-3, with TRBD2 as a possible D gene (6 bases). The V gene lost 0 bases and the J gene lost 0 bases, with 13 bases spanning the gap. CDR1 SGHTA and CDR2 FQGNSA come from the germline V gene. CDR3 length: 17 amino acids. CDR3 region: CASSLAGTRVSTDTQYF. The CDR3 bases are TGTGCCAGCAGCTTAGCGGGGACTCGCGTGAGCACAGATACGCAGTATTTT.

This clone was observed a handful of times. The chain combines TRBV18 with TRBJ2-6; the match to TRBD2 covers 8 bases. V dropped 6 bases and J dropped 0; count of bases not matched to a gene: 4. The CDR3 covers 16 residues. CDR1 is KGHSH and CDR2 is LQKENI in the germline V gene. The CDR3 protein is CASSPGGVSGANVLTF. CDR3 sequence (DNA): TGTGCCAGCTCCCCGGGGGGGGTCTCTGGGGCCAACGTCCTGACTTTC.

This clone was recorded many times. The V call is TRBV2, the J call TRBJ2-4; 8 bases map to TRBD2. This CDR3 is 15 amino acids long. The germline V gene encodes CDR1 SNHLY and CDR2 FYNNEI. V was clipped by 4 bases and J by 3 bases; unmatched bases: 5. CDR3 bases: TGTGCCAGCAGTGGGGATCTAGCGGGCAAAAACATTCAGTACTTC. Protein product: CASSGDLAGKNIQYF.

This chain joins TRBV7-2 and TRBJ1-5, with 7 bases that match TRBD1. The CDR3 is 15 residues long. Per the germline V gene, CDR1 is SGHTA and CDR2 is FQGNSA. Losses at the gene ends were 5 bases for V and 2 bases for J; bases not matched to a gene: 6. CDR3 region: CASSQQGHRNQPQHF. In DNA form, the CDR3 reads TGTGCCAGCAGCCAACAGGGGCACCGCAATCAGCCCCAGCATTTT.

This clone was seen many times. The chain combines TRBV6-1 with TRBJ2-1; the match to TRBD2 covers 12 bases. Trimming removed 3 bases from V and 5 bases from J; junction bases left unmatched: 2. CDR1 MNHNS and CDR2 SASEGT come from the germline V gene. The CDR3 length is 15 residues. In DNA form, the CDR3 reads TGTGCCAGCAGTGAGACTAGCGGGGGACACAATGAGCAGTTCTTC. Translation: CASSETSGGHNEQFF.

This clone was detected a few times. The rearrangement joins TRBV25-1 to TRBJ1-4; 9 nucleotides line up with TRBD1. V dropped 5 bases and J dropped 5; count of bases not matched to a gene: 6. Germline CDR1 and CDR2: MGHDK and SYGVNS. The CDR3 is 15 residues long. CDR3 DNA sequence: TGTGCCAGCAGTCTATCCGGGACAGGGAATGAAAAACTGTTTTTT. This gives the protein CASSLSGTGNEKLFF.

This clone was counted only a few times. This chain joins TRBV5-1 and TRBJ2-7; 9 nucleotides match TRBD2. Germline lookup yields CDR1 SGHRS and CDR2 YFSETQ. Germline trimming cut 1 base from V and 2 bases from J; bases unmatched to any gene: 4. The CDR3 spans 15 residues. The CDR3 sequence is CASSLLLAGTYEQYF. CDR3 nucleotide sequence: TGCGCCAGCAGCTTGCTGCTAGCGGGAACCTACGAGCAGTACTTC.

The rearrangement joins TRBV29-1 to TRBJ2-7, with 10 bases aligning to TRBD1. This CDR3 contains 12 residues. The V segment lost 7 bases and the J segment 5 bases; nucleotides outside the gene matches: 5. The germline V gene encodes CDR1 SQVTM and CDR2 ANQGSEA. Here the CDR3 reads CSGGQGGHEQYF. The CDR3 nucleotides are TGCAGCGGTGGACAGGGGGGCCACGAGCAGTACTTC.

At least ten counts were recorded for this clone. The gene calls are TRBV7-8 and TRBJ2-2, with D perhaps TRBD1 or TRBD2 (5 bases each). CDR3 length: 17 residues. Trimming pared 5 bases from V and 5 bases from J, leaving 21 bases between. Germline CDR1 reads SGHVS; CDR2 reads FQNEAQ. CDR3 DNA sequence: TGTGCCAGCAGCGATAGAAGGGCGCCCGGGGCAACCGGGGAGCTGTTTTTT. This gives the protein CASSDRRAPGATGELFF.

The rearrangement joins TRBV6-6 to TRBJ1-5; D is uncertain. Germline lookup yields CDR1 MNHNY and CDR2 SVGAGI (reference sequence). V was cut by 5 bases and J by 2 bases, with 7 bases left in between. CDR3 size: 13 residues. This CDR3 reads CASSHLGNQPQHF. The CDR3 nucleotides are TGTGCCAGCAGTCATTTGGGCAATCAGCCCCAGCATTTT.

This clone has only a few counts. The chain carries TRBV2 and TRBJ2-2; 9 nucleotides line up with TRBD1. The CDR3 sequence is 14 residues long. Losses at the gene ends were 6 bases for V and 5 bases for J; bases not matched to a gene: 4. CDR1 and CDR2 (germline): SNHLY, FYNNEI. The CDR3 reads CASRLDRGTGELFF. As DNA, the CDR3 is TGTGCCAGCAGACTGGACAGGGGAACCGGGGAGCTGTTTTTT.

This rearrangement joins TRBV6-1 to TRBJ1-4; D uncertain. V was pared by 1 base and J by 8 bases, with 8 bases between. The CDR3 length is 13 residues. Germline loops: CDR1 MNHNS, CDR2 SASEGT. The CDR3 nucleotides are TGTGCCAGCAGTGAAGGGACCAGCGAAAAACTGTTTTTT. Amino acids: CASSEGTSEKLFF.